This TCR beta chain was sequenced in a study of shared clonotypes between healthy human individuals. Study-wide points: In this cohort, only blood was sampled, and tissue repertoires likely differ.

The CDR3 consists of 14 residues. The donors, all of them Caucasian adults, lived in Nashville, Tennessee. Naive CD4+ cells were CD45RA-selected; the remaining cells were memory. On this clone: The antigen is not known.

Data came from immunoSEQ multiplex PCR; TCRdb stores just in-frame clones and leaves some out. The repertoire holds 2.3 million or so clones, 93% seen once, with about 0.41% in the top ten. The chain employs TRBV21-1 and TRBJ2-1. TRBV21-1 is a recognized pseudogene. Specimen: naive CD4+ T cells from PBMCs. Subset specified: CD45RA+ positively selected. The sequence was obtained from a man aged 18 to 29 in good health. Some clones in this sample may be carry-over from other donors' samples. CDR3 in amino acids: CARKGVSSYNEQFF. The CDR3 DNA sequence: TGTGCCCGCAAGGGCGTGAGCTCCTACAATGAGCAGTTCTTC.